This is a list of T cell receptor beta chains from one sample in a study of blood T cells in healthy people across ages. Using its own MiXCR run on the 5' RACE reads, TCRdb lists one record per CDR3 protein. The sample records some 1.5 million distinct CDR3 sequences, 35% to 45% being singletons. Material: blood. The receptor set was obtained from a woman aged 18-30 years in good health. Each CDR3 is given without its conserved first and last residue. The order of the fields is V gene, CDR3 protein.

v_gene: TRBV7-2; CDR3aa: ASSTDRLVTGELF
v_gene: TRBV6-6; CDR3aa: ASRLMARDRSTEAF
v_gene: TRBV7-2; CDR3aa: ASSSRAGENEQY
v_gene: TRBV4-3; CDR3aa: ASSQDRTPGLAFEQY
v_gene: TRBV2; CDR3aa: ASSELGQGAAKNIQY
v_gene: TRBV20-1; CDR3aa: SARSPTGDYNEQF
v_gene: TRBV5-1; CDR3aa: ASIHTGGAYNEQY
v_gene: TRBV2; CDR3aa: ATRVRDEQY
v_gene: TRBV25-1; CDR3aa: ASIREKLYNEQY
v_gene: TRBV7-2; CDR3aa: ASSPDWTANYGYT
v_gene: TRBV7-6; CDR3aa: ASSLLFQPQETQY
v_gene: TRBV6-5; CDR3aa: ASRPPNHYGYT
v_gene: TRBV20-1; CDR3aa: SASASGYGYT
v_gene: TRBV15; CDR3aa: ATSRGLGREYGYT
v_gene: TRBV27; CDR3aa: ASSLYVGGPPDTQY
v_gene: TRBV6-2/TRBV6-3; CDR3aa: ASNANRVSYNEQY
v_gene: TRBV6-2/TRBV6-3; CDR3aa: ASGVGTYEQY
v_gene: TRBV6-5; CDR3aa: ASSYRGGSTDTQY
v_gene: TRBV12-3/TRBV12-4; CDR3aa: ASSLVREYGYT
v_gene: TRBV4-3; CDR3aa: ASSRDRGSGANVLT
v_gene: TRBV7-2; CDR3aa: ASSLSRTYTEAF
v_gene: TRBV19; CDR3aa: ASSIGAGGWGTQY
v_gene: TRBV5-1; CDR3aa: ASSPPIGTANEQF
v_gene: TRBV24-1; CDR3aa: ATGGLSGNEQF
v_gene: TRBV7-2; CDR3aa: ASSSLRENQF
v_gene: TRBV4-1; CDR3aa: ASSLRDWRRSGANVLT
v_gene: TRBV29-1; CDR3aa: SVEDLDRGGIPEAF
v_gene: TRBV3-1; CDR3aa: ASSQVLGSLNYGYT
v_gene: TRBV6-5; CDR3aa: ASSYGGADGTEAF
v_gene: TRBV6-2/TRBV6-3; CDR3aa: ASSYGRGSDEQY
v_gene: TRBV2; CDR3aa: ASSYREVRDSPLH
v_gene: TRBV7-9; CDR3aa: ASSLNGADEQF